This record concerns one T cell receptor (beta chain) sequence. The data are from a study of shared T cell receptors in the human thymus. Sequenced by immunoSEQ multiplex PCR; TCRdb stores in-frame clones only, minus some. The table lists approximately 660,000 clones, 88% of them singletons. Germline loops: CDR1 SEHNR, CDR2 FQNEAQ (reference sequence). V dropped 2 bases and J dropped 5; count of bases not matched to a gene: 5. The CDR3 extends over 14 amino acids. These data also formed part of another study, on human thymus T cells. That paper adds: The donors were infants in Finland with congenital heart defects, otherwise immunologically healthy.

The TCR was taken from a boy under two years old with a congenital heart defect. The material sequenced was thymocytes. The V and J genes are TRBV7-9 and TRBJ2-5; 7 bases map to TRBD2. In DNA form, the CDR3 reads TGTGCCAGCAGCTTAACGGGGGGAGAGGAGACCCAGTACTTC. Protein product: CASSLTGGEETQYF.